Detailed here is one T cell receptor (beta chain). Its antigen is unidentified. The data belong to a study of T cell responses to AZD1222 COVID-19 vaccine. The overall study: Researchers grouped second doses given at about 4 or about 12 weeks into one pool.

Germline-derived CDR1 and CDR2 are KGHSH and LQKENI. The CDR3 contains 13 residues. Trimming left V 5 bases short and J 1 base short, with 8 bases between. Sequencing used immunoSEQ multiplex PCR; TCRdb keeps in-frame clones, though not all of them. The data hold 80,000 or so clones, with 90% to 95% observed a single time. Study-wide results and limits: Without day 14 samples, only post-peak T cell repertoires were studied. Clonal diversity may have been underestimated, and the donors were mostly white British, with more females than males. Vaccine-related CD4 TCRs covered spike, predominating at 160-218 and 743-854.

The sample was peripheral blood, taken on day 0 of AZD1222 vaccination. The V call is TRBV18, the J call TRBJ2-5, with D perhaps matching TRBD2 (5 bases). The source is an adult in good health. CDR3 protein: CASSAGLQETQYF. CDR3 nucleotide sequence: TGTGCCAGCTCAGCGGGCCTCCAAGAGACCCAGTACTTC. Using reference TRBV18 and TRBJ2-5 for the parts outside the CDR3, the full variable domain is NAGVMQNPRHLVRRRGQEARLRCSPMKGHSHVYWYRQLPEEGLKFMVYLQKENIIDESGMPKERFSAEFPKEGPSILRIQQVVRGDSAAYFCASSAGLQETQYFGPGTRLLVL.